The following is a T cell receptor beta chain sequence with its context. What it recognizes is unknown. The data stem from a study of CD8 T cells in ankylosing spondylitis. From the 5' RACE reads, TCRdb called clonotypes with MiXCR, one entry per CDR3 protein. The top ten hold about 16% of the sample, which has about 390,000 distinct CDR3 sequences, around 20% seen once. Study outcomes and limitations: Within peripheral blood, clones linked to disease were CD8+ and relatively rare. Among TCR beta sequences, a motif of 7 to 9 highly homologous variants appeared characteristic of ankylosing spondylitis blood. Clones tied to disease were said to be significantly enriched in matched ankylosing spondylitis synovial fluid.

The CDR3 spans 14 residues. V shed 6 bases, J shed 5 bases, and the junction held 10 bases outside the gene matches. Germline assignment: CDR1 DFQATT and CDR2 SNEGSKA (reference sequence). The sequenced sample was blood, either unsorted or a sorted T cell fraction (not recorded which). This clonotype was sampled from a male donor with ankylosing spondylitis. The chain joins TRBV20-1 to TRBJ2-7; 10 nucleotides agree with TRBD1. In DNA, the CDR3 is TGCAGTGCACTTAGGACAGGGGGAGTACACGAGCAGTACTTC. Translated, it gives CSALRTGGVHEQYF.